This entry lists 6 T cell receptor beta chains sequenced from one sample in a study of T cell responses to AZD1222 COVID-19 vaccine. Assay: immunoSEQ multiplex PCR; the TCRdb copy retains only in-frame clones and omits some. The sample has under 150,000 clones, 92% seen once; the top ten hold around 0.96%. Sequencing was performed on peripheral blood, taken on day 0 of AZD1222 vaccination. These receptors all come from an adult in good health.

This clone was recorded only once. This chain links TRBV30 with TRBJ1-3; 8 bases align to TRBD1. V lost 3 bases and J lost 2; bases outside the gene matches: 6. This CDR3 region has 15 residues. Germline V gene data show CDR1 as GTSNPN and CDR2 as SVGIG (reference sequence). CDR3 in amino acids: CAWRGTQGAGNTIYF. For the CDR3, the DNA is TGTGCCTGGAGGGGGACACAGGGGGCTGGAAACACCATATATTTT. Looking up the rest from reference TRBV30 and TRBJ1-3 gives the full variable domain: SQTIHQWPATLVQPVGSPLSLECTVEGTSNPNLYWYRQAAGRGLQLLFYSVGIGQISSEVPQNLSASRPQDRQFILSSKKLLLSDSGFYLCAWRGTQGAGNTIYFGEGSWLTVV.

The chain carries TRBV18 and TRBJ1-5; TRBD1 matches at 9 bases. The trim removed 5 bases at V and 3 bases at J, leaving 8 bases unmatched. Germline lookup yields CDR1 KGHSH and CDR2 LQKENI. The CDR3 spans 16 residues. Here the CDR3 DNA reads TGTGCCAGCTCAGCTAACGACAGGGGGTTCAATCAGCCCCAGCATTTT. Its protein is CASSANDRGFNQPQHF.

V and J are TRBV10-3 and TRBJ1-1; weak D call: TRBD1 (5 bases). The CDR3 covers 14 residues. The germline V and J ends were trimmed by 0 bases and 3 bases, with 8 bases remaining between them. Per germline, CDR1 ENHRY and CDR2 SYGVKD. The CDR3 DNA reads as TGTGCCATCAGTGAGTCGGGGCGGGACACTGAAGCTTTCTTT. Amino acids: CAISESGRDTEAFF.

The genes are TRBV2 and TRBJ2-1; D possibly corresponds to TRBD2 (5 bases). There are 13 residues in the CDR3. CDR1 and CDR2 (germline): SNHLY, FYNNEI. V lost 5 bases, J lost 12 bases, and 17 bases lay in between. The CDR3: CASSPATRFGQFF. The CDR3 nucleotides are TGTGCCAGCAGTCCTGCAACTAGATTCGGGCAGTTCTTC.

This chain links TRBV6-5 with TRBJ2-5, with D possibly being TRBD1 (5 bases). CDR1 is MNHEY, CDR2 SVGAGI, per germline. The CDR3 has 11 amino acids. V was pared by 8 bases and J by 2 bases, with 6 bases between. The CDR3 DNA follows: TGTGCCAGCCAGGGACAAGAGACCCAGTACTTC. Amino acids: CASQGQETQYF.

The table lists this clone with a few counts. The chain joins TRBV7-9 to TRBJ2-7, with D tentatively TRBD2 (6 bases). V lost 5 bases, J lost 2 bases, and 10 bases lay in between. Germline V lookup: CDR1 SEHNR, CDR2 FQNEAQ (reference sequence). This CDR3 comprises 13 residues. The CDR3 region has the DNA TGTGCCAGCAGCCCACCGGGGGCCTACGAGCAGTACTTC. Translated: CASSPPGAYEQYF.